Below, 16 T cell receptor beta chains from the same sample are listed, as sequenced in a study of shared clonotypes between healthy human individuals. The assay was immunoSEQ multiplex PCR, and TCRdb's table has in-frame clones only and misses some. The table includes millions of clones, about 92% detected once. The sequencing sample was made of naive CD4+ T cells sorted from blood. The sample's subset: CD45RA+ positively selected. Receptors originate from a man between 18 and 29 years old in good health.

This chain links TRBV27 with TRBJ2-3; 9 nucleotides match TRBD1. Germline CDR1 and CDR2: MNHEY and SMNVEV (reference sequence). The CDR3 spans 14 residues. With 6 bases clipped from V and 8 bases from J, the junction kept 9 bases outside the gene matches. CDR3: CASSPGQGPGTQYF. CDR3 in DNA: TGTGCCAGCAGCCCGGGACAGGGCCCAGGTACGCAGTATTTT.

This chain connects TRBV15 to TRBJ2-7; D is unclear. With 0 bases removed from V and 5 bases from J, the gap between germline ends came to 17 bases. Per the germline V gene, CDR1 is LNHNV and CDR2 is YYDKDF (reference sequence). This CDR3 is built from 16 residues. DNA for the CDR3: TGTGCCACCAGCAGAGATTGGTCCGGAGACCGCCACGAGCAGTACTTC. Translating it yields CATSRDWSGDRHEQYF. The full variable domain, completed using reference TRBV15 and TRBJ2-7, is DAMVIQNPRYQVTQFGKPVTLSCSQTLNHNVMYWYQQKSSQAPKLLFHYYDKDFNNEADTPDNFQSRRPNTSFCFLDIRSPGLGDTAMYLCATSRDWSGDRHEQYFGPGTRLTVT.

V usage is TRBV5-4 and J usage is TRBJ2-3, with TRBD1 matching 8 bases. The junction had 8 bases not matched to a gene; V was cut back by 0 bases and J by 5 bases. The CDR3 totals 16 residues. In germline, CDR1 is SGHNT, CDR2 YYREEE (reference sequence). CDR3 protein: CASSLGTGRSLDTQYF. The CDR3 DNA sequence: TGTGCCAGCAGCTTGGGGACAGGGCGTTCCCTAGATACGCAGTATTTT.

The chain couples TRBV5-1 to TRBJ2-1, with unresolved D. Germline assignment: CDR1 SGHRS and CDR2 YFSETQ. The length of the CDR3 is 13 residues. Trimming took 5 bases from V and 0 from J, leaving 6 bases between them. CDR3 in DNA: TGCGCCAGCAGATCAAGCTCCTACAATGAGCAGTTCTTC. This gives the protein CASRSSSYNEQFF.

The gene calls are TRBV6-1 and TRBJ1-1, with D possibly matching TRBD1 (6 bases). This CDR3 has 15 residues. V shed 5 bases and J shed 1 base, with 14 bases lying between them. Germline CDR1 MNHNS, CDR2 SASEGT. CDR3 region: CASSSEGHPNTEAFF. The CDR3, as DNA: TGTGCCAGCAGTAGCGAGGGACACCCGAACACTGAAGCTTTCTTT.

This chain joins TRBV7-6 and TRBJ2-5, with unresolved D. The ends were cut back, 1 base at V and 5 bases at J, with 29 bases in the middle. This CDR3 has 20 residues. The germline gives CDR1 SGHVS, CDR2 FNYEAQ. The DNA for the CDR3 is TGTGCCAGCAGCTTAGGGCTTTGGTTCGCTACCACCTCGGCCACGGAGACCCAGTACTTC. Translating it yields CASSLGLWFATTSATETQYF.

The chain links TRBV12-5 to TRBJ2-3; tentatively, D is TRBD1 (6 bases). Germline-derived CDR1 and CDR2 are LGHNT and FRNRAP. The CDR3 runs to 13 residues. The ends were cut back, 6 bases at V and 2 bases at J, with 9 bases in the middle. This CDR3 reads CASGKGDTDTQYF. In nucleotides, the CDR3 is TGTGCTAGTGGAAAGGGGGACACAGATACGCAGTATTTT.

This CDR3 is CASSRMRPGYEAFF. CDR3 coding DNA: TGTGCCAGCAGTCGTATGCGTCCCGGGTATGAAGCTTTCTTT. The gene calls are TRBV6-5 and TRBJ1-1; D remains unclear. The CDR3 consists of 14 residues. V lost 5 bases to trimming and J lost 7 bases, with 17 bases between them. CDR1 and CDR2 (germline): MNHEY, SVGAGI.

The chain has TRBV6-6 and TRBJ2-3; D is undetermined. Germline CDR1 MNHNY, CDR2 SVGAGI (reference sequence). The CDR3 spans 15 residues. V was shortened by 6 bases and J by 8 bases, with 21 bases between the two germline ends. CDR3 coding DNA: TGTGCCAGCAGCCTCGACCAAACAGCTTTGGGTACGCAGTATTTT. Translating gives CASSLDQTALGTQYF.

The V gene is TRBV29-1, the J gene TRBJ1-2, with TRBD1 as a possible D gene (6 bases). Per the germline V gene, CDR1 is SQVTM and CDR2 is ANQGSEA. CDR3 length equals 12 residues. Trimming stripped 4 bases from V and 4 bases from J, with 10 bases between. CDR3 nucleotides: TGCAGCGTTGCCAGGGACACCTATGGCTACACCTTC. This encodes CSVARDTYGYTF.

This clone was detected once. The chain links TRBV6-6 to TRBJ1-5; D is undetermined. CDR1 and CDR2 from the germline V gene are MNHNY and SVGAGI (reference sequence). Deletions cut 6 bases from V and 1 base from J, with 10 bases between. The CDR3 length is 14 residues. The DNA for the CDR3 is TGTGCCAGCAGGGTGACATGGAGCAATCAGCCCCAGCATTTT. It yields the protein CASRVTWSNQPQHF.

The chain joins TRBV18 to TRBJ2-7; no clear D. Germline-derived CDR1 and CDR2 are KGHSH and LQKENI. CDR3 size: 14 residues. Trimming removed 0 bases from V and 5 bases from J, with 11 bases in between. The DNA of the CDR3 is TGTGCCAGCTCACCACCGATCACACCGAACGAGCAGTACTTC. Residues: CASSPPITPNEQYF.

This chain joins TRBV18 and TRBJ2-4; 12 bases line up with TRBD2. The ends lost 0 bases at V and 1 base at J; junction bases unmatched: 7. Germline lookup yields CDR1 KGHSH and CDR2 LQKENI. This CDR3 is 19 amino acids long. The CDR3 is CASSPPGLAGGPAKNIQYF. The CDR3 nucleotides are TGTGCCAGCTCACCACCAGGGCTAGCGGGAGGGCCGGCCAAAAACATTCAGTACTTC.

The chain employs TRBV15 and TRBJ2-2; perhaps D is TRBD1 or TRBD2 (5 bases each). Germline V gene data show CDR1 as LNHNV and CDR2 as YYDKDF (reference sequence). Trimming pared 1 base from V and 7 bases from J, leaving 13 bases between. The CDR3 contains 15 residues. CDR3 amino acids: CATSRGGSVVGELFF. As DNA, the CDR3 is TGTGCCACCAGCAGAGGGGGGAGTGTTGTCGGGGAGCTGTTTTTT.

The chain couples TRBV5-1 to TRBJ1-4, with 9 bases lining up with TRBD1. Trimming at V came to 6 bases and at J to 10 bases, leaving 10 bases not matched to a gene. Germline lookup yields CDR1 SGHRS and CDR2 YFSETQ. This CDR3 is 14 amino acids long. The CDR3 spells CASNVGQGEGKLFF. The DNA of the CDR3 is TGCGCCAGCAACGTGGGACAGGGAGAAGGAAAACTGTTTTTT. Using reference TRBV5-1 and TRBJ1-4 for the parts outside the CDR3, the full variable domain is KAGVTQTPRYLIKTRGQQVTLSCSPISGHRSVSWYQQTPGQGLQFLFEYFSETQRNKGNFPGRFSGRQFSNSRSEMNVSTLELGDSALYLCASNVGQGEGKLFFGSGTQLSVL.

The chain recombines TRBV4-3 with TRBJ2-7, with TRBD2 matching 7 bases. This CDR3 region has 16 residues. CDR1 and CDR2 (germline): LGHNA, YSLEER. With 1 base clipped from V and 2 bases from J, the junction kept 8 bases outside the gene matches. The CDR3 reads CASSQVAGQQPYEQYF. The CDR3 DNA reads TGCGCCAGCAGCCAAGTAGCGGGCCAGCAGCCCTACGAGCAGTACTTC.